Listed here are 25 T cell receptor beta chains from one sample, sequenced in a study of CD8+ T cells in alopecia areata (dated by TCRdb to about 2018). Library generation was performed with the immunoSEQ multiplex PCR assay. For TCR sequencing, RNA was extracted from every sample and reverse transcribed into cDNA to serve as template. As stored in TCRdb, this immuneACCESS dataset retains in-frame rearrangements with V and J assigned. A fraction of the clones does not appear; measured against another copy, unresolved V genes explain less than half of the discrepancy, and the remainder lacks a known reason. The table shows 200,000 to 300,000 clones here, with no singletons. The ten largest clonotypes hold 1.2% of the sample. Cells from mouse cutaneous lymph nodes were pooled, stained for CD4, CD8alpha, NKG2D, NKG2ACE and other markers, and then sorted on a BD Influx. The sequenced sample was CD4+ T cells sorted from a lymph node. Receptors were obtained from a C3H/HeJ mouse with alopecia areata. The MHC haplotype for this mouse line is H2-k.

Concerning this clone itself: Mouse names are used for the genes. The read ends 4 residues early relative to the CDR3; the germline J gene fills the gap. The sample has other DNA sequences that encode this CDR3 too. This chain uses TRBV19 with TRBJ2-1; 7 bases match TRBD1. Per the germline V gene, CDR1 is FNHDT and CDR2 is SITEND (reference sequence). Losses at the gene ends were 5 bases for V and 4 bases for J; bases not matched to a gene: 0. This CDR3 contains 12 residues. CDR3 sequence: CASRQGYAEQFF. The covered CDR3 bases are TGTGCCAGCAGACAGGGGTATGCT.

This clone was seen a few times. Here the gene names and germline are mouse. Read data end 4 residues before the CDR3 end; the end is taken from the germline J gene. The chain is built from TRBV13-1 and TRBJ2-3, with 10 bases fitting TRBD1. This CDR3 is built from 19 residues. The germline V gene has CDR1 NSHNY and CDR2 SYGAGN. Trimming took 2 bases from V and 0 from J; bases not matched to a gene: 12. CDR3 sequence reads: CASSDLVPGQGISAETLYF. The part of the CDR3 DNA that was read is TGTGCCAGCAGTGACCTCGTCCCGGGACAGGGGATTAGTGCAGAA.

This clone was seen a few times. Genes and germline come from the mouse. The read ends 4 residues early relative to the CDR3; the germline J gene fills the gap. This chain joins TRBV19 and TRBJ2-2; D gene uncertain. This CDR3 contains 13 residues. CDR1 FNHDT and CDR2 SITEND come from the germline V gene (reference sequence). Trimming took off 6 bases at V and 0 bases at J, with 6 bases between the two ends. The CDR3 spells CASNAANTGQLYF. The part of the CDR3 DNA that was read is TGTGCCAGCAATGCAGCAAACACCGGG.

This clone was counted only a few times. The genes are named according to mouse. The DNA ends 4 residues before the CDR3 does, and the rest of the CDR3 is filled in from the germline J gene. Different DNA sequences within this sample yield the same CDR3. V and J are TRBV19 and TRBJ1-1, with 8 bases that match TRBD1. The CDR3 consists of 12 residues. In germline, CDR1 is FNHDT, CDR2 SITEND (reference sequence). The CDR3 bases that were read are TGTGCCAGCAGCGACAGGGGAACA. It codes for CASSDRGT. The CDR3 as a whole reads CASSDRGTEVFF. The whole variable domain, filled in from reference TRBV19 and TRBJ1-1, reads GGIITQTPKFLIGQEGQKLTLKCQQNFNHDTMYWYRQDSGKGLRLIYYSITENDLQKGDLSEGYDASREKKSSFSLTVTSAQKNEMAVFLCASSDRGTEVFFGKGTRLTVV.

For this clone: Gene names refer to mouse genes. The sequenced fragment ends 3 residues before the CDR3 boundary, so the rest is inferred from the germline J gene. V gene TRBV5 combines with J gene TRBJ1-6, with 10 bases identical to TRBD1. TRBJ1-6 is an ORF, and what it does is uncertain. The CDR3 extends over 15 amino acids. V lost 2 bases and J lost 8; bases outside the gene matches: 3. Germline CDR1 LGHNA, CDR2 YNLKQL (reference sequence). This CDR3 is CASSQRDRGDSPLYF. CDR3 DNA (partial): TGTGCCAGCAGCCAAAGGGACAGGGGTGATTCGCCC.

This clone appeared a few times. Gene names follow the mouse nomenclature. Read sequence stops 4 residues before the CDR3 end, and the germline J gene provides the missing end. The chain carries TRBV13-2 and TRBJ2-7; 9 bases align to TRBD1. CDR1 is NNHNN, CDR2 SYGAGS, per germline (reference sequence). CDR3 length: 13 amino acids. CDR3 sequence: CASGERTGDEQYF. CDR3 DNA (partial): TGTGCCAGCGGTGAAAGGACAGGGGAT.

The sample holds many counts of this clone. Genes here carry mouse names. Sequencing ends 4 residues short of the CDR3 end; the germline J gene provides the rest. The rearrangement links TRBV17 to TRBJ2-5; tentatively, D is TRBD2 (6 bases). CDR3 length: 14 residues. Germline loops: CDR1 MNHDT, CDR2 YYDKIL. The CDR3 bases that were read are TGTGCTAGCAGTAGCTGGGGAGAAGGAGAC. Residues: CASSSWGEGD. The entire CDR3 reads CASSSWGEGDTQYF.

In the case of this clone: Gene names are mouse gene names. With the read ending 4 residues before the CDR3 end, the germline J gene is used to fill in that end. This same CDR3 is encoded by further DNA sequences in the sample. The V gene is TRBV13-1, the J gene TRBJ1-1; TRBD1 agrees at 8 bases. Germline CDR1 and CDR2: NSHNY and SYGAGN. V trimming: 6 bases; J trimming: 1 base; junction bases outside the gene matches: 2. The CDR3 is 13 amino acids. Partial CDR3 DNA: TGTGCCAGCACCGGGACAGGGAACACA. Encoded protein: CASTGTGNT. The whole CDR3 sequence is CASTGTGNTEVFF.

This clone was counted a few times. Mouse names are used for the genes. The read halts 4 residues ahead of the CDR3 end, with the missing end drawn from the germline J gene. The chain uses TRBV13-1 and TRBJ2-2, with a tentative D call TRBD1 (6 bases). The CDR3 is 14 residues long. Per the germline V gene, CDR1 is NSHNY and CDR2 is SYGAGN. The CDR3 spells CASSEEAGVGQLYF. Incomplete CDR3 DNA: TGTGCCAGCAGTGAAGAGGCAGGGGTCGGG.

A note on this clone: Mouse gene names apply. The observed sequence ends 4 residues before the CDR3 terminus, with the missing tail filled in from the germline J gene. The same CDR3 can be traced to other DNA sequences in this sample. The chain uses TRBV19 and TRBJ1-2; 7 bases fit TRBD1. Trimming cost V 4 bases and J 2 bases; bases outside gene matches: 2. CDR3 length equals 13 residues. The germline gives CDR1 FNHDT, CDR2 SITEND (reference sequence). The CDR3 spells CASSPGGNSDYTF. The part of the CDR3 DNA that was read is TGTGCCAGCAGTCCAGGGGGGAACTCC.

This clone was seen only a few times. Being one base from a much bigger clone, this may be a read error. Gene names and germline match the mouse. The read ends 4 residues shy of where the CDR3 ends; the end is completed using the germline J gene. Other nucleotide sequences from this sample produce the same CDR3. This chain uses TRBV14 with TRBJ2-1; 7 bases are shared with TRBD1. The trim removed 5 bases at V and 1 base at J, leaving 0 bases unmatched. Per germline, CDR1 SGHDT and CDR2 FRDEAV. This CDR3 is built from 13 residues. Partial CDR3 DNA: TGTGCCAGCAGGGGACAGAACTATGCT. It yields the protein CASRGQNYA. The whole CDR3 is CASRGQNYAEQFF. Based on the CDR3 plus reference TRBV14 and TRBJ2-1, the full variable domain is EAGVTQSPRYAVLQEGQAVSFWCDPISGHDTLYWYQQPRDQGPQLLVYFRDEAVIDNSQLPSDRFSAVRPKGTNSTLKIQSAKQGDTATYLCASRGQNYAEQFFGPGTRLTVL.

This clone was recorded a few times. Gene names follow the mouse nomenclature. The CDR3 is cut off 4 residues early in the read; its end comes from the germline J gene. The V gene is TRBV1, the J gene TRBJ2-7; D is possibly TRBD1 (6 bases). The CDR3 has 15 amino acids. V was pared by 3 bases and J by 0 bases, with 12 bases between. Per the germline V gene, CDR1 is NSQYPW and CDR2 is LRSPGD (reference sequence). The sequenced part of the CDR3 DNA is TGCACCTGCAGTGCCCCCGAGGGGGTCTCCTAT. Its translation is CTCSAPEGVSY. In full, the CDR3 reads CTCSAPEGVSYEQYF.

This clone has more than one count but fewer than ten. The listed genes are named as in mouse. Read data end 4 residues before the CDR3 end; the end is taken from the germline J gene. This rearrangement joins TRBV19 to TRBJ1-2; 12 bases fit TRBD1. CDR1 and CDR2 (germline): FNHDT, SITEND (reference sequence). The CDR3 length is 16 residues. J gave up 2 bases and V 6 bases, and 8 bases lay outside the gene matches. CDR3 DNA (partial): TGTGCCAGCACCCCGGGACAGGGGGCGAGGAACTCC. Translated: CASTPGQGARNS. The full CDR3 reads CASTPGQGARNSDYTF. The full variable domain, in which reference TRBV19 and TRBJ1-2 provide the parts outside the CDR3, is GGIITQTPKFLIGQEGQKLTLKCQQNFNHDTMYWYRQDSGKGLRLIYYSITENDLQKGDLSEGYDASREKKSSFSLTVTSAQKNEMAVFLCASTPGQGARNSDYTFGSGTRLLVI.

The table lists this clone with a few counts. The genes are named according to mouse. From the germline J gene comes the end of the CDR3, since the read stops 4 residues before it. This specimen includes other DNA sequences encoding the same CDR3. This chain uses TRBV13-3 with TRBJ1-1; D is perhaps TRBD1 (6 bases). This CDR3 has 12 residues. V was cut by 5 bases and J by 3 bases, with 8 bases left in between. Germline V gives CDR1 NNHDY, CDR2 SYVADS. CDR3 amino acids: CASRDSHTEVFF. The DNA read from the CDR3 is TGTGCCAGCAGGGACAGTCACACA.

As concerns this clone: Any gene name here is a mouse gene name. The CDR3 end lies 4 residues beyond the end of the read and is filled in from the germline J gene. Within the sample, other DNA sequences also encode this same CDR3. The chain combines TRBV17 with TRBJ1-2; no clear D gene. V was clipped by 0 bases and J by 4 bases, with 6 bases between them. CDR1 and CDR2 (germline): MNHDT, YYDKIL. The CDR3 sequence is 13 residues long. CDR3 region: CASSRDWGSDYTF. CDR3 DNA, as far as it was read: TGTGCTAGCAGTAGAGATTGGGGCTCC.

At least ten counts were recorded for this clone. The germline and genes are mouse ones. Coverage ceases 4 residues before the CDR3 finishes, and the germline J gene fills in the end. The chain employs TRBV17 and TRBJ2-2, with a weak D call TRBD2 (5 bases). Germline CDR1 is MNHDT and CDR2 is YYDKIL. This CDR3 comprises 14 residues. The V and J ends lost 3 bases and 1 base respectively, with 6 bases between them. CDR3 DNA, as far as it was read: TGTGCTAGCAGTAGTCTGGGAAACACCGGG. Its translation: CASSSLGNTG. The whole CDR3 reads CASSSLGNTGQLYF.

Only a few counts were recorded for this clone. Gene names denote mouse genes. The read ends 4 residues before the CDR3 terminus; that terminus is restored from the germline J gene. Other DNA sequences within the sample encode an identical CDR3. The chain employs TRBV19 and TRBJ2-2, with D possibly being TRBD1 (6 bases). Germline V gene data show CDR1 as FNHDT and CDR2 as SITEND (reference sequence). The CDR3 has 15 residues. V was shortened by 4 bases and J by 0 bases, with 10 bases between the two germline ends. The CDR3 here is CASSPGTTNTGQLYF. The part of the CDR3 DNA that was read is TGTGCCAGCAGTCCGGGGACAACAAACACCGGG.

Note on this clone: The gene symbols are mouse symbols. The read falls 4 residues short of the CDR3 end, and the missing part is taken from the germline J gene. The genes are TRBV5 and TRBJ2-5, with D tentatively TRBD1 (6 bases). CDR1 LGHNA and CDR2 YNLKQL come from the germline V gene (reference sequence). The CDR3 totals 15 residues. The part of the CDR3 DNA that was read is TGTGCCAGCAGCCCTCCTACAGGGAAGGGGGAC. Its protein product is CASSPPTGKGD. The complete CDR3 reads CASSPPTGKGDTQYF.

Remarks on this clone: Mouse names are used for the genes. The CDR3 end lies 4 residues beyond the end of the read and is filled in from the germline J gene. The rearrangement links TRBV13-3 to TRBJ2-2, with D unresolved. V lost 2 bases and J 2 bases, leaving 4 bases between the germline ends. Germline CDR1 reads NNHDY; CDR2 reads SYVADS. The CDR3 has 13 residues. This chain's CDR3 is CASSEWNTGQLYF. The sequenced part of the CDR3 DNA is TGTGCCAGCAGTGAGTGGAACACCGGG.

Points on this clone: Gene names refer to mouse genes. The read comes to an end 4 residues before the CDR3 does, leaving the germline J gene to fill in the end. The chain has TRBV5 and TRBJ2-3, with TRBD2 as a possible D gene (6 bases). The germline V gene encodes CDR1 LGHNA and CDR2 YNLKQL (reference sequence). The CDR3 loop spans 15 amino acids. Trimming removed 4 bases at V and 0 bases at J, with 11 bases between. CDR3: CASSPGLSSAETLYF. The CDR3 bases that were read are TGTGCCAGCAGCCCGGGACTTTCTAGTGCAGAA.

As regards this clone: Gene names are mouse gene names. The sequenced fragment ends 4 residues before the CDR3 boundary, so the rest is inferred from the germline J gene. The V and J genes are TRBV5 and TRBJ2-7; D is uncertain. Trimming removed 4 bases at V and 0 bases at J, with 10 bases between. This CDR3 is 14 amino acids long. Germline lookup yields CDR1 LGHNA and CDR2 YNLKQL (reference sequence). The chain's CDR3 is CASSPRQNSYEQYF. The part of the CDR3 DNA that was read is TGTGCCAGCAGCCCTCGACAAAACTCCTAT.

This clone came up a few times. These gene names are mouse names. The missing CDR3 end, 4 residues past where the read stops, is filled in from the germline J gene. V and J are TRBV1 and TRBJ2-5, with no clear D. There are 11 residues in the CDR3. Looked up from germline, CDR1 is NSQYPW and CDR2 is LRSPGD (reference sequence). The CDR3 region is CTCSARDTQYF. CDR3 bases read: TGCACCTGCAGTGCCAGGGAC.

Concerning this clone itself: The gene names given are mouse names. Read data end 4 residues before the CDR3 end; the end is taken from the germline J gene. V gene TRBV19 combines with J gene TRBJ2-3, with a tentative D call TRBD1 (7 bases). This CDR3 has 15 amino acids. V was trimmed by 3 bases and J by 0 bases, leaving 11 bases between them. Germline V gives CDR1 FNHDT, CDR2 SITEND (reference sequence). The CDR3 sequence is CASSKRGPSAETLYF. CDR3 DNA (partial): TGTGCCAGCAGTAAGAGGGGGCCTAGTGCAGAA.

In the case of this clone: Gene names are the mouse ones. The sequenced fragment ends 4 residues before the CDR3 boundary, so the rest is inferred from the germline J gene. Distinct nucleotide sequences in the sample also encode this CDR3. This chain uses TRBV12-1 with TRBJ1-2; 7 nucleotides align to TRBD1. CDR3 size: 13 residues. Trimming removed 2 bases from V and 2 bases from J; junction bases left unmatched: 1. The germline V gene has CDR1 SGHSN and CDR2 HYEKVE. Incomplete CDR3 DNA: TGTGCCAGCTCTCCGGGACAGAACTCC. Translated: CASSPGQNS. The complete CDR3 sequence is CASSPGQNSDYTF.

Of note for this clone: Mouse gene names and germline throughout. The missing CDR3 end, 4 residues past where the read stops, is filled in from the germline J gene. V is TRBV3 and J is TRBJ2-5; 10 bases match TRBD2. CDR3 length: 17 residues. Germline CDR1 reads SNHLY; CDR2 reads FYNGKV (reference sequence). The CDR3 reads CASSLDGTGEMEDTQYF. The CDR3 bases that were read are TGTGCCAGCAGCTTAGATGGGACTGGGGAGATGGAAGAC.